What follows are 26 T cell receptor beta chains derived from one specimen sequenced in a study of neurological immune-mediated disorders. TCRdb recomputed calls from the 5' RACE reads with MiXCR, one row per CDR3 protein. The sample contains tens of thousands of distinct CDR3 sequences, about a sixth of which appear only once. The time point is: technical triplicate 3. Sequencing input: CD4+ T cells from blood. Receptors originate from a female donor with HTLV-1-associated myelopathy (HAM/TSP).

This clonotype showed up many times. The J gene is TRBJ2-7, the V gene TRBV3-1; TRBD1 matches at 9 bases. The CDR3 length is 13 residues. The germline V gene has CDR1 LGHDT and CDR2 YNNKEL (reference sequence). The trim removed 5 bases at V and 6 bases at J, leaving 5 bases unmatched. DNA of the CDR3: TGTGCCAGCAGCAGGGACAGGGCAAGCGAGCAGTACTTC. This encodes CASSRDRASEQYF.

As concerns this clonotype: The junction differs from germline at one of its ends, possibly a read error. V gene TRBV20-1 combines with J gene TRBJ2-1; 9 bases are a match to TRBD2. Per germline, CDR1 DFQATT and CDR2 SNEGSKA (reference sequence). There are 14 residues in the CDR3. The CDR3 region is CSARGLAAYNEKFF. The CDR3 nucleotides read TGCAGTGCTAGAGGACTAGCGGCCTACAATGAGAAGTTCTTC.

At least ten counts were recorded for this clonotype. The CDR3 DNA reads TGTGCCAGTAGTAGGACTAGCGGGAAAATGGGGACCGGGGAGCTGTTTTTT. It yields the protein CASSRTSGKMGTGELFF. The chain joins TRBV19 to TRBJ2-2; 12 bases align to TRBD2. This CDR3 contains 17 residues. The V and J ends lost 4 bases and 5 bases, in that order; junction bases with no gene match: 8. Germline CDR1 LNHDA, CDR2 SQIVND (reference sequence).

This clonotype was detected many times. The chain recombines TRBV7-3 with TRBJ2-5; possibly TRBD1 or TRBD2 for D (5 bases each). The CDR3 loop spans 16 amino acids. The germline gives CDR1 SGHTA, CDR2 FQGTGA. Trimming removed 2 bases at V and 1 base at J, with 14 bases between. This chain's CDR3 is CASSLGAGLLQETQYF. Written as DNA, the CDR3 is TGTGCCAGCAGCTTAGGGGCCGGACTGCTCCAAGAGACCCAGTACTTC.

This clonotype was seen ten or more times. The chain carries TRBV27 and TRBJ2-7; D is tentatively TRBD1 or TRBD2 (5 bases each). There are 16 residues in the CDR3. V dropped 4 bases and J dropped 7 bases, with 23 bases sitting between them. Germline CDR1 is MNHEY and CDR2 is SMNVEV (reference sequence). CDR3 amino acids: CASSSPGASPAGEQYF. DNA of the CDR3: TGTGCCAGCAGTTCGCCCGGGGCCTCCCCAGCAGGGGAGCAGTACTTC.

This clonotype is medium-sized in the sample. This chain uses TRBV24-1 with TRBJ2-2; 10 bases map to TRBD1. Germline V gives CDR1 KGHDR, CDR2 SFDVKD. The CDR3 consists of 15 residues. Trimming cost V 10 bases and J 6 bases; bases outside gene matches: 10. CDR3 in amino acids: CATGPGQGIAGELFF. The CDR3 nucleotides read TGTGCCACAGGACCGGGACAGGGGATCGCCGGGGAGCTGTTTTTT.

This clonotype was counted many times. Here the CDR3 reads CASSEGVGIKDQPQHF. As DNA, the CDR3 is TGTGCCAGCAGTGAAGGGGTAGGGATTAAGGATCAGCCCCAGCATTTT. V usage is TRBV6-1 and J usage is TRBJ1-5; D gene uncertain. Between the trimmed V and J ends, which lost 1 base and 5 bases, there was a span of 15 bases. CDR1 is MNHNS, CDR2 SASEGT, per germline. There are 16 residues in the CDR3.

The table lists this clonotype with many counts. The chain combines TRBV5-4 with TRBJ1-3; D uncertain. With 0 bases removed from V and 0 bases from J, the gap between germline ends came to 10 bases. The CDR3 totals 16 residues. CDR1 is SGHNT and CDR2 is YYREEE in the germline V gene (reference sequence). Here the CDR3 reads CASSLDGPSSGNTIYF. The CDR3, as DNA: TGTGCCAGCAGCTTGGACGGCCCGAGCTCTGGAAACACCATATATTTT.

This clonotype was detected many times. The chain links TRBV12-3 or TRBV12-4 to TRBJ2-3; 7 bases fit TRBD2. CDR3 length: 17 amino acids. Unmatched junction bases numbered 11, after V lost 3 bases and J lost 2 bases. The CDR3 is CASSFTLGAGNTDTQYF. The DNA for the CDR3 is TGTGCCAGCAGTTTCACTCTTGGAGCGGGGAACACAGATACGCAGTATTTT.

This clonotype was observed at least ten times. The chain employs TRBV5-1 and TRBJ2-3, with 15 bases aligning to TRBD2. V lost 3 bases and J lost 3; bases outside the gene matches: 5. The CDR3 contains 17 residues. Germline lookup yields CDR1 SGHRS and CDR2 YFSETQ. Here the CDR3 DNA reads TGCGCCAGCAGCTCAGGACTAGCGGGAGGGGGAACAGATACGCAGTATTTT. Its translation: CASSSGLAGGGTDTQYF.

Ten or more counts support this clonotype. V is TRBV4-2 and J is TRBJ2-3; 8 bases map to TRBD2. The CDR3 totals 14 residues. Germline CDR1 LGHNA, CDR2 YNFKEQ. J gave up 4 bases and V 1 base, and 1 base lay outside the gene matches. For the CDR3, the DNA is TGTGCCAGCAGCCAAGCGGGAGGGCCAGATACGCAGTATTTT. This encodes CASSQAGGPDTQYF.

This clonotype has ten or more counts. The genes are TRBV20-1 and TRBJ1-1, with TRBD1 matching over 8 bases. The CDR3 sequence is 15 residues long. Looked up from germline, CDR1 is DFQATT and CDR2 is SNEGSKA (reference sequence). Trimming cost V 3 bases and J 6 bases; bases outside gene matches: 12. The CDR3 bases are TGCAGTGCTAGTTTGGCTGGACAGGGTTTGGCTGAAGCTTTCTTT. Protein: CSASLAGQGLAEAFF.

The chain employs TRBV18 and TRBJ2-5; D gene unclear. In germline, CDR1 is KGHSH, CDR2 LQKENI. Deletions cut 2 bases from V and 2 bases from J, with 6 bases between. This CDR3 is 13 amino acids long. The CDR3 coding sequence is TGTGCCAGCTCACCATACAAACAAGAGACCCAGTACTTC. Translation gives CASSPYKQETQYF.

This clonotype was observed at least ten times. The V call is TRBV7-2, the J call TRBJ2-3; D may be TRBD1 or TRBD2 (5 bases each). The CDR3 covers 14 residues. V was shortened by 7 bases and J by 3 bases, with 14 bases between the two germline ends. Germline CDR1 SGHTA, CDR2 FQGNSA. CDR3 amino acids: CASTRDRGTDTQYF. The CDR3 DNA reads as TGTGCCAGCACCCGGGACCGTGGGACAGATACGCAGTATTTT.

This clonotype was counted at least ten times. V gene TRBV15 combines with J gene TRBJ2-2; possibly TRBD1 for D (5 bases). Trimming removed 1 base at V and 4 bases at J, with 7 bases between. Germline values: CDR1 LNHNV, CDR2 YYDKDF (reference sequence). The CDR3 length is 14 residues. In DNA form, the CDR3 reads TGTGCCACCAGCAGAGGACAGACCACCGGGGAGCTGTTTTTT. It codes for CATSRGQTTGELFF. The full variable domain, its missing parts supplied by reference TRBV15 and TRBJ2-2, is DAMVIQNPRYQVTQFGKPVTLSCSQTLNHNVMYWYQQKSSQAPKLLFHYYDKDFNNEADTPDNFQSRRPNTSFCFLDIRSPGLGDTAMYLCATSRGQTTGELFFGEGSRLTVL.

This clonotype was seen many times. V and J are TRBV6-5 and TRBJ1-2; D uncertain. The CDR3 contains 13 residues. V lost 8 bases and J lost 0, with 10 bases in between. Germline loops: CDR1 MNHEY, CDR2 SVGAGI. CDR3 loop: CASSKEANYGYTF. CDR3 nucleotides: TGTGCCAGCTCCAAGGAAGCTAACTATGGCTACACCTTC.

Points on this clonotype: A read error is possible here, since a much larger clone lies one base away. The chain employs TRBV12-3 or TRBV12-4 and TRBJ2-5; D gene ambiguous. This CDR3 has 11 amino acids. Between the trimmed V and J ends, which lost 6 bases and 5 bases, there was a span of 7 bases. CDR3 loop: CASSSVETQYF. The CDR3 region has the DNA TGTGCCAGCAGCTCCGTGGAGACCCAGTACTTC.

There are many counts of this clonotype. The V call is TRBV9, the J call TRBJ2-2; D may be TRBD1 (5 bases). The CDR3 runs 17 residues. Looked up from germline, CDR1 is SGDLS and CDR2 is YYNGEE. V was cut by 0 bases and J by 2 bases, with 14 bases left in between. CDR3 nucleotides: TGTGCCAGCAGCGTAGTTCGAAGGACAATTAACACCGGGGAGCTGTTTTTT. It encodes CASSVVRRTINTGELFF.

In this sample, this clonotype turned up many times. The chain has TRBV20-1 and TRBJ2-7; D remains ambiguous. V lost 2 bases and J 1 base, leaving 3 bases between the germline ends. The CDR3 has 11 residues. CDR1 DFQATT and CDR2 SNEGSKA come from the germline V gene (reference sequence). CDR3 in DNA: TGCAGTGCTAGACAGTCCTACGAGCAGTACTTC. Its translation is CSARQSYEQYF.

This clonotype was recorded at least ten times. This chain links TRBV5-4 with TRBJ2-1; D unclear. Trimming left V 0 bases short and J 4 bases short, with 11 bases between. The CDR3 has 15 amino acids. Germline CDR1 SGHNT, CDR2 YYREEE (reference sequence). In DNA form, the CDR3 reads TGTGCCAGCAGCTTGGAGGGCGGCCTTTACAATGAGCAGTTCTTC. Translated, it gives CASSLEGGLYNEQFF.

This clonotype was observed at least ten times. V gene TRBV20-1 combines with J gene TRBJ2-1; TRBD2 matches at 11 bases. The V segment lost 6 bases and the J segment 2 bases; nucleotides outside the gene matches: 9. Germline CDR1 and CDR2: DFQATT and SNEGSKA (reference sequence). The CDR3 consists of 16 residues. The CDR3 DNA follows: TGCAGTGCAACTGAAGCTAGCGGGAGGACCTACAATGAGCAGTTCTTC. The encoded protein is CSATEASGRTYNEQFF.

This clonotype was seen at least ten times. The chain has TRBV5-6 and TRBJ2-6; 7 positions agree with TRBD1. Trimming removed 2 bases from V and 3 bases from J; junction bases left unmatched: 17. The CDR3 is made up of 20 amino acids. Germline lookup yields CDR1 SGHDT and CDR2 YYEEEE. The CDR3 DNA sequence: TGTGCCAGCAGCTTCCCCTTGACGACAGGGAATTTCGGTGGGGCCAACGTCCTGACTTTC. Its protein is CASSFPLTTGNFGGANVLTF.

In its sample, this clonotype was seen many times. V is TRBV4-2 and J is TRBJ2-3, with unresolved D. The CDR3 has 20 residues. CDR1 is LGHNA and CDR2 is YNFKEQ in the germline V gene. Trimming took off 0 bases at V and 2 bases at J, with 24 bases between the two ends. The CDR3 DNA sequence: TGTGCCAGCAGCCAAGACCCATTACCGGGTTCCAACGCATACACAGATACGCAGTATTTT. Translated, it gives CASSQDPLPGSNAYTDTQYF.

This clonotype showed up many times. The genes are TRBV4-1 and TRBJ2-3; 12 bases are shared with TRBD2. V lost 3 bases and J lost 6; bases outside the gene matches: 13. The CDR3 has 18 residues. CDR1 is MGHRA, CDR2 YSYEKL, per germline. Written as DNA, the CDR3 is TGCGCCAGCAGCCACCACGTTCTAGCGGGGGGGCCCATGGATACGCAGTATTTT. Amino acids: CASSHHVLAGGPMDTQYF.

The CDR3 sequence is CASASSLGGAGGYNEQFF. DNA for the CDR3: TGTGCCAGTGCCAGCAGCTTAGGAGGAGCGGGCGGGTACAATGAGCAGTTCTTC. The J gene is TRBJ2-1, the V gene TRBV7-9; D is possibly TRBD2 (6 bases). Germline assignment: CDR1 SEHNR and CDR2 FQNEAQ (reference sequence). CDR3 size: 18 residues. V was trimmed by 9 bases and J by 4 bases, leaving 28 bases between them.

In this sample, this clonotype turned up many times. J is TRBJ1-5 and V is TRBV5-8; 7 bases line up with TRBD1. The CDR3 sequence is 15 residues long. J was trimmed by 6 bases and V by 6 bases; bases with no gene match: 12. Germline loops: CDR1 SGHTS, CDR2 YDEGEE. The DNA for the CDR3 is TGTGCCAGCAACAGGGGAGGGGGTTCAGGTCAGCCCCAGCATTTT. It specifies CASNRGGGSGQPQHF. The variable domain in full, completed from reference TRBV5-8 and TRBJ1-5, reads EAGVTQSPTHLIKTRGQQATLRCSPISGHTSVYWYQQALGLGLQFLLWYDEGEERNRGNFPPRFSGRQFPNYSSELNVNALELEDSALYLCASNRGGGSGQPQHFGDGTRLSIL.